The T cell receptor (beta chain) under discussion was sequenced for a study of blood T cell repertoires in COVID-19. Sequencing was performed with immunoSEQ multiplex PCR; in TCRdb, only in-frame clones are kept and a portion is missing. Among roughly 70,000 clones, approximately 90% were seen once, and the ten largest hold around 4.7%. From germline, CDR1 is LNHDA and CDR2 SQIVND (reference sequence). The trim removed 0 bases at V and 3 bases at J, leaving 5 bases unmatched. The CDR3 consists of 15 residues. Material: peripheral blood. The genes are TRBV19 and TRBJ2-7; TRBD1 matches at 7 bases. The clonotype comes from a woman aged 60 to 75 with active COVID-19. The CDR3 reads CASSIDWGQSYEQYF. CDR3 coding DNA: TGTGCCAGTAGTATAGATTGGGGACAGAGCTACGAGCAGTACTTC.